Below, one T cell receptor beta chain is given with its context. The antigen is undetermined. This record belongs to a study of CD8 T cells in ankylosing spondylitis. Findings of the study overall: Disease-linked clones bore a CD8+ phenotype and were relatively rare in peripheral blood. Seemingly distinctive of ankylosing spondylitis blood was a TCR beta motif formed by eight highly homologous variants. Reportedly, matched ankylosing spondylitis synovial fluid was significantly enriched for disease-linked clones.

The CDR3 spans 13 residues. Germline CDR1 is MRHNA and CDR2 is SNTAGT. After removal of 4 bases from V and 6 bases from J, the junction contained 5 bases not matched to a gene. Generation of TCR beta libraries employed quantitative 5'-RACE incorporating molecular barcodes. One entry per CDR3 protein results from TCRdb running MiXCR on the 5' RACE reads. Altogether 400,000 or so distinct CDR3 sequences are present, roughly 26% being singletons, with the ten largest covering about 1%. This TCR was sampled from a male donor with ankylosing spondylitis. The sample consisted of blood, either unsorted or a sorted T cell fraction (not recorded which). The V call is TRBV6-4, the J call TRBJ1-1; TRBD1 agrees at 7 bases. The chain's CDR3 is CASSVDRDAEAFF. The DNA of the CDR3 is TGTGCCAGCAGTGTTGACAGGGATGCTGAAGCTTTCTTT.